One sample yielded the 27 T cell receptor beta chains listed below, sequenced in a study of T cell responses to AZD1222 COVID-19 vaccine. Some clones are missing from TCRdb's copy, which holds only in-frame ones; the method was immunoSEQ multiplex PCR. The sample contains fewer than 150,000 clones, around 90% of which appear only once. Sample: peripheral blood, taken on day 0 of AZD1222 vaccination. Source of these receptors: an adult in good health.

J is TRBJ1-3 and V is TRBV5-1, with D hard to call. The CDR3 is 12 amino acids. The V gene lost 3 bases and the J gene lost 0 bases, with 1 base spanning the gap. From germline, CDR1 is SGHRS and CDR2 YFSETQ. CDR3 bases: TGCGCCAGCAGCTACTCTGGAAACACCATATATTTT. Translated: CASSYSGNTIYF.

The V gene is TRBV18, the J gene TRBJ1-2; D gene uncertain. The CDR3 is made up of 12 amino acids. V lost 2 bases and J lost 6, with 7 bases in between. CDR1 and CDR2 (germline): KGHSH, LQKENI. CDR3 bases: TGTGCCAGCTCACCATCCGGGAATGGCTACACCTTC. It specifies CASSPSGNGYTF.

The V and J genes are TRBV24-1 and TRBJ2-7; D remains unclear. The CDR3 is 14 residues long. Germline values: CDR1 KGHDR, CDR2 SFDVKD. Trimming stripped 4 bases from V and 0 bases from J, with 9 bases between. Written as DNA, the CDR3 is TGTGCCACCAGTGACCCGTCCGGCTCCTACGAGCAGTACTTC. Translated, it gives CATSDPSGSYEQYF.

This sequence joins TRBV12-3 or TRBV12-4 and TRBJ1-2, with unresolved D. The germline V and J ends were trimmed by 7 bases and 6 bases, with 15 bases remaining between them. This CDR3 comprises 13 residues. CDR3 sequence reads: CASTPLGYDGYTF. DNA for the CDR3: TGTGCCAGCACCCCACTGGGGTACGATGGCTACACCTTC.

In DNA, the CDR3 is TGCGCCAGCAGTGATTTGGGGATGGGCAGACGGACAAGCTCCTACAATGAGCAGTTCTTC. Translation: CASSDLGMGRRTSSYNEQFF. The chain joins TRBV10-2 to TRBJ2-1; maybe TRBD1 (5 bases). Trimming took off 3 bases at V and 0 bases at J, with 24 bases between the two ends. The CDR3 sequence is 20 residues long. Germline V gene sequence: CDR1 WSHSY, CDR2 SAAADI.

The rearrangement uses TRBV27 and TRBJ1-1, with unresolved D. Germline CDR1 MNHEY, CDR2 SMNVEV (reference sequence). The V end lost 2 bases, the J end lost 1 base, and 5 bases lay between the germline ends. The CDR3 runs to 13 residues. The DNA for the CDR3 is TGTGCCAGCAGTTTAGCCCAGAACACTGAAGCTTTCTTT. Protein sequence: CASSLAQNTEAFF.

The chain combines TRBV28 with TRBJ1-2, with 9 positions matching TRBD1. The CDR3 runs to 14 residues. With V trimmed by 5 bases and J by 4 bases, 5 bases remained unmatched. Germline loops: CDR1 MDHEN, CDR2 SYDVKM. The CDR3 spells CASSRTGASYGYTF. CDR3 nucleotides: TGTGCCAGCAGTCGGACAGGGGCGAGCTATGGCTACACCTTC.

The J gene is TRBJ2-7, the V gene TRBV4-2, with 7 bases identical to TRBD1. The CDR3 length is 16 residues. Looked up from germline, CDR1 is LGHNA and CDR2 is YNFKEQ. V lost 0 bases, J lost 5 bases, and 10 bases stayed unmatched. This CDR3 is CASSQDVPDRSHEQYF. The CDR3 coding sequence is TGTGCCAGCAGCCAAGATGTTCCGGACAGGTCTCACGAGCAGTACTTC.

V gene TRBV6-2 or TRBV6-3 combines with J gene TRBJ1-5; no definite D call. Germline V gene lookup returns CDR1 MNHEY and CDR2 SVGEGT. V was shortened by 4 bases and J by 11 bases, with 9 bases between the two germline ends. This CDR3 has 11 amino acids. The CDR3 coding sequence is TGTGCCAGCAGTTTCCTAGGAACCCAGCATTTT. Translated, it gives CASSFLGTQHF.

This rearrangement joins TRBV11-3 to TRBJ2-2; 7 bases fit TRBD1. Germline V gene lookup returns CDR1 SGHNT and CDR2 YENEEA. V shed 4 bases, J shed 3 bases, and the junction held 11 bases outside the gene matches. The length of the CDR3 is 17 residues. The CDR3 reads CASSSSDQGVHTGELFF. The CDR3 DNA is TGTGCCAGCAGCTCATCAGATCAGGGGGTGCACACCGGGGAGCTGTTTTTT.

The genes are TRBV13 and TRBJ2-7, with 8 bases lining up with TRBD1. The CDR3 totals 14 residues. The V gene's germline CDR1 is PRHDT and CDR2 FYEKMQ (reference sequence). Trimming took 6 bases from V and 3 from J; bases not matched to a gene: 7. The CDR3: CASRVAGGRYEQYF. The CDR3 coding sequence is TGTGCCAGCAGGGTGGCAGGGGGCCGCTACGAGCAGTACTTC.

This clone was observed once. The chain employs TRBV9 and TRBJ1-2, with a possible D match to TRBD1 (5 bases). The ends were cut back, 4 bases at V and 6 bases at J, with 16 bases in the middle. The CDR3 totals 14 residues. Germline V gives CDR1 SGDLS, CDR2 YYNGEE. The CDR3: CASSPERDANGYTF. As DNA, the CDR3 is TGTGCCAGCAGCCCCGAGAGGGACGCCAATGGCTACACCTTC.

J is TRBJ1-2 and V is TRBV9; 10 bases agree with TRBD1. CDR3 size: 16 residues. CDR1 and CDR2 from the germline V gene are SGDLS and YYNGEE. V shed 6 bases and J 4 bases; nucleotides not matched to a gene: 12. This chain's CDR3 is CASTLGGTGEAYGYTF. CDR3 DNA sequence: TGTGCCAGCACCCTAGGGGGGACAGGGGAGGCCTATGGCTACACCTTC. The complete variable domain, with remaining parts taken from reference TRBV9 and TRBJ1-2, reads DSGVTQTPKHLITATGQRVTLRCSPRSGDLSVYWYQQSLDQGLQFLIQYYNGEERAKGNILERFSAQQFPDLHSELNLSSLELGDSALYFCASTLGGTGEAYGYTFGSGTRLTVV.

V is TRBV7-2 and J is TRBJ2-5; D ambiguous. Per germline, CDR1 SGHTA and CDR2 FQGNSA. V lost 1 base and J 7 bases, leaving 13 bases between the germline ends. This CDR3 contains 14 residues. CDR3 sequence (DNA): TGTGCCAGCAGCTTAGAGGTCCTAGACGGGACCCAGTACTTC. Translated: CASSLEVLDGTQYF.

This clone has just one count. This chain joins TRBV2 and TRBJ1-4; a possible D gene is TRBD1 (6 bases). V dropped 1 base and J dropped 10 bases, with 13 bases sitting between them. CDR1 is SNHLY and CDR2 is FYNNEI in the germline V gene. The CDR3 spans 14 residues. The CDR3 region has the DNA TGTGCCAGCAGTGAAGAGGCAGGGGTAGGAAAACTGTTTTTT. It is translated as CASSEEAGVGKLFF.

This rearrangement joins TRBV24-1 to TRBJ1-3; D not certain. CDR3 length: 15 residues. V gave up 5 bases and J gave up 8 bases, with 18 bases separating them. Germline-derived CDR1 and CDR2 are KGHDR and SFDVKD. CDR3 sequence reads: CATSAPEGRGDTIYF. Written as DNA, the CDR3 is TGTGCCACCAGTGCCCCGGAGGGCCGCGGGGACACCATATATTTT.

V is TRBV27 and J is TRBJ1-5, with 8 bases lining up with TRBD1. In germline, CDR1 is MNHEY, CDR2 SMNVEV (reference sequence). Trimming at V came to 4 bases and at J to 7 bases, leaving 6 bases not matched to a gene. This CDR3 contains 14 residues. CDR3 sequence: CASSSPGGGQPQHF. The CDR3 region has the DNA TGTGCCAGCAGTTCCCCAGGGGGCGGGCAGCCCCAGCATTTT.

The gene calls are TRBV5-1 and TRBJ2-4, with 8 bases matching TRBD2. The CDR3 runs 16 residues. Trimming cost V 0 bases and J 7 bases; bases outside gene matches: 9. CDR1 SGHRS and CDR2 YFSETQ come from the germline V gene. CDR3 bases: TGCGCCAGCAGCTTGGAGGATGGGGCTAGCGGGAACATTCAGTACTTC. It encodes CASSLEDGASGNIQYF.

V is TRBV28 and J is TRBJ2-1; no clear D. CDR1 and CDR2 from the germline V gene are MDHEN and SYDVKM. Trimming cost V 11 bases and J 0 bases, with 14 bases left between them. CDR3 length: 14 amino acids. CDR3 coding DNA: TGTGCCGCCGGACCAGAGAGCTCCTACAATGAGCAGTTCTTC. Its protein is CAAGPESSYNEQFF.

The J gene is TRBJ2-1, the V gene TRBV19, with 7 bases identical to TRBD1. This CDR3 contains 15 residues. In germline, CDR1 is LNHDA, CDR2 SQIVND (reference sequence). Trimming at V came to 5 bases and at J to 0 bases, leaving 4 bases not matched to a gene. CDR3 coding DNA: TGTGCCAGTAGTGCTGACAGGGCCTCCTACAATGAGCAGTTCTTC. Its translation: CASSADRASYNEQFF. Combining the CDR3 with reference TRBV19 and TRBJ2-1 gives the whole variable domain DGGITQSPKYLFRKEGQNVTLSCEQNLNHDAMYWYRQDPGQGLRLIYYSQIVNDFQKGDIAEGYSVSREKKESFPLTVTSAQKNPTAFYLCASSADRASYNEQFFGPGTRLTVL.

In DNA form, the CDR3 reads TGTGCCAGCAGCTCAGCCACTGAAGCTTTCTTT. It encodes CASSSATEAFF. The rearrangement links TRBV28 to TRBJ1-1; D is unresolved. The CDR3 has 11 amino acids. The V gene's germline CDR1 is MDHEN and CDR2 SYDVKM. Trimming removed 6 bases from V and 4 bases from J, with 6 bases in between.

The chain joins TRBV7-2 to TRBJ1-3; 7 bases are a match to TRBD1. The CDR3 extends over 18 amino acids. Germline CDR1 SGHTA, CDR2 FQGNSA. Trimming removed 1 base from V and 0 bases from J; junction bases left unmatched: 9. CDR3 region: CASSLGQGVLRSGNTIYF. The CDR3 DNA reads TGTGCCAGCAGCTTAGGCCAGGGGGTGCTCCGCTCTGGAAACACCATATATTTT.

The chain is built from TRBV5-1 and TRBJ2-7; 7 bases agree with TRBD1. This CDR3 comprises 14 residues. V lost 5 bases, J lost 4 bases, and 9 bases stayed unmatched. CDR1 and CDR2 (germline): SGHRS, YFSETQ. The CDR3 nucleotides read TGCGCCAGCAGACCCGACAGGGTGACTTACGAGCAGTACTTC. It encodes CASRPDRVTYEQYF.

The CDR3 here is CASSLGPSRDEQYF. DNA for the CDR3: TGTGCCAGCAGTTTGGGCCCCTCAAGGGACGAGCAGTACTTC. The V gene is TRBV28, the J gene TRBJ2-7; D remains unclear. V dropped 3 bases and J dropped 5 bases, with 14 bases sitting between them. The CDR3 totals 14 residues. The germline V gene has CDR1 MDHEN and CDR2 SYDVKM.

This sequence joins TRBV30 and TRBJ2-7; D remains ambiguous. Trimming left V 6 bases short and J 0 bases short, with 6 bases between. The germline V gene encodes CDR1 GTSNPN and CDR2 SVGIG (reference sequence). The CDR3 has 11 residues. CDR3 in DNA: TGTGCCTGTGCCGGCTCCTACGAGCAGTACTTC. This gives the protein CACAGSYEQYF.

DNA of the CDR3: TGTGCCAGCACTCCAGGACAGGGCACTCTCTCTTCGGCCACCTTC. Translating gives CASTPGQGTLSSATF. The rearrangement links TRBV28 to TRBJ1-2, with 8 nucleotides matching TRBD1. CDR1 and CDR2 (germline): MDHEN, SYDVKM. Unmatched junction bases numbered 20, after V lost 7 bases and J lost 13 bases. The CDR3 runs to 15 residues.

CDR3 bases: TGCAGTGCTAGTGTTGTCATTCAAGAGACCCAGTACTTC. This gives the protein CSASVVIQETQYF. The V call is TRBV20-1, the J call TRBJ2-5; D unresolved. CDR1 DFQATT and CDR2 SNEGSKA come from the germline V gene (reference sequence). With 3 bases removed from V and 2 bases from J, the gap between germline ends came to 10 bases. This CDR3 has 13 residues.